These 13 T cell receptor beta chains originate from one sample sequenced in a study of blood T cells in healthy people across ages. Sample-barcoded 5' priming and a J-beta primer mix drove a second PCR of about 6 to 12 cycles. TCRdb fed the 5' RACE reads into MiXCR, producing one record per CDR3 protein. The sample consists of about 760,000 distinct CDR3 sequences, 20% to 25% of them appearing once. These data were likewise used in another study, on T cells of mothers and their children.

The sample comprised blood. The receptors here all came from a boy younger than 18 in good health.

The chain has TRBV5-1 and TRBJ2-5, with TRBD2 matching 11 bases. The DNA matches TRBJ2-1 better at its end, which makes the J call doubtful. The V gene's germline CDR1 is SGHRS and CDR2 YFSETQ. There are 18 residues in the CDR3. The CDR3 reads CASSLHRALAGGYNEQFF. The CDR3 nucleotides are TGCGCCAGCAGCCTTCACAGGGCTCTAGCGGGGGGATACAATGAGCAGTTCTTC.

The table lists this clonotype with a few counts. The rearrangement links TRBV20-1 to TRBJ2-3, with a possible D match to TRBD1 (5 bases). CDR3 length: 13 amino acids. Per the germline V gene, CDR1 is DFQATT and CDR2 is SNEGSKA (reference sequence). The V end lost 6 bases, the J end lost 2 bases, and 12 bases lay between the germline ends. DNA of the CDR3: TGCAGTGCGCAGGACACGAACACAGATACGCAGTATTTT. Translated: CSAQDTNTDTQYF.

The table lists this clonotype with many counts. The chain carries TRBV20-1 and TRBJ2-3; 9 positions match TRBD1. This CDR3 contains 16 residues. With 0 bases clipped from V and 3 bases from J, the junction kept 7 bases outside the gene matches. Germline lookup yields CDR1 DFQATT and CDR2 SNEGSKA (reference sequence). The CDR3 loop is CSARDYTGGLTDTQYF. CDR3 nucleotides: TGCAGTGCTAGAGACTATACAGGGGGCTTGACAGATACGCAGTATTTT.

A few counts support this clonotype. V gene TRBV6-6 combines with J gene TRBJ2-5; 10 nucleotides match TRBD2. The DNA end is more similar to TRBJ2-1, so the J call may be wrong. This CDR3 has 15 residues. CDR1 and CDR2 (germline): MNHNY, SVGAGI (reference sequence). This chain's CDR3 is CASSSGGAGGTEQFF. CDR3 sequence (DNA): TGTGCCAGCAGTAGCGGGGGGGCGGGGGGAACTGAGCAGTTCTTC.

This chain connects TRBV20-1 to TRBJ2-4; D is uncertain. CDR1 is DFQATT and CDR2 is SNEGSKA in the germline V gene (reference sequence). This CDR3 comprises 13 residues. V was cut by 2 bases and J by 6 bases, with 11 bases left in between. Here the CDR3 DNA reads TGCAGTGCTAGACCCAGAACAGCAAACATTCAGTACTTC. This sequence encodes CSARPRTANIQYF.

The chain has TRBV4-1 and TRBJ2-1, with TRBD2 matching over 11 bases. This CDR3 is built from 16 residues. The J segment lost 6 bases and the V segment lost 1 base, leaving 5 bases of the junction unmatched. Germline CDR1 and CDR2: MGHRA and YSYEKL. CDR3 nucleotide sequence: TGCGCCAGCAGCCAAGTTGGGACTAGCGGCGGCAATGAGCAGTTCTTC. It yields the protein CASSQVGTSGGNEQFF.

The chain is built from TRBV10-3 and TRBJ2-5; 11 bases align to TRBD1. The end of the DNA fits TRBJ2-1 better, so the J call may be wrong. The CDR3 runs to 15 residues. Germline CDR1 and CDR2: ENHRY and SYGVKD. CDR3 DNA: TGTGCCATCAGTGATGCCTCGGACAGGGGGCGTGAGCAGTTCTTC. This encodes CAISDASDRGREQFF.

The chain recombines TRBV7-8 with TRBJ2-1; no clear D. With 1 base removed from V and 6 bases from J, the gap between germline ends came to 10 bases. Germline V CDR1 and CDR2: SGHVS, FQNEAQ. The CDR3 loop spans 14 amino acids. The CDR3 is CASSLVAPINEQFF. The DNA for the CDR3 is TGTGCCAGCAGCTTAGTGGCGCCAATCAATGAGCAGTTCTTC. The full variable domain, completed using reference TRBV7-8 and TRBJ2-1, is GAGVSQSPRYKVAKRGQDVALRCDPISGHVSLFWYQQALGQGPEFLTYFQNEAQLDKSGLPSDRFFAERPEGSVSTLKIQRTQQEDSAVYLCASSLVAPINEQFFGPGTRLTVL.

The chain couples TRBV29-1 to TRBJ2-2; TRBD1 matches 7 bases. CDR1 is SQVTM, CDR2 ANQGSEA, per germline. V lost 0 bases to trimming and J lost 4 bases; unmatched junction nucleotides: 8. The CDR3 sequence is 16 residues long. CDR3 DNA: TGCAGCGTTGAAGATCCCTACAGGGGCCCCACCGGGGAGCTGTTTTTT. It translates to CSVEDPYRGPTGELFF.

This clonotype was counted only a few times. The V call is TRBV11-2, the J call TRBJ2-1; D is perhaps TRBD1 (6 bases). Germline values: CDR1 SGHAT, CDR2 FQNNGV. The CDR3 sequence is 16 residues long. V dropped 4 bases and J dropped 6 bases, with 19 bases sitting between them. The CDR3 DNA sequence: TGTGCCAGCAGCTGGACAGCCCCGGGTGAAGGCAATGAGCAGTTCTTC. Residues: CASSWTAPGEGNEQFF.

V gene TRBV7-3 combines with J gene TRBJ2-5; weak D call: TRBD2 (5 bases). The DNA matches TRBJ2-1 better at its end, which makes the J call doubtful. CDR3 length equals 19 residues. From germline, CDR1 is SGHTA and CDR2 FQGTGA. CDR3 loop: CASSLTWDRAELYYGEQFF. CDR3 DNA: TGTGCCAGCAGCTTAACGTGGGATCGAGCGGAACTATATTACGGTGAGCAGTTCTTC.

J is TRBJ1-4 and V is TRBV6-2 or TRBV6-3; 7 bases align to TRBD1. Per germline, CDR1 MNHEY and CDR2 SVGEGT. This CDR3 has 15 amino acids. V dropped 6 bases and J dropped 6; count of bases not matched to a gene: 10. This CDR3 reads CASRKATGTHEKLFF. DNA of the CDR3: TGTGCCAGCAGGAAAGCGACAGGGACCCATGAAAAACTGTTTTTT.

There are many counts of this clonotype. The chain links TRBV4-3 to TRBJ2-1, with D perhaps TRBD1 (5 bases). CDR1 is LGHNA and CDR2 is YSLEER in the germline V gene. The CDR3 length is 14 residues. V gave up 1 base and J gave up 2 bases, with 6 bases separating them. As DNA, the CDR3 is TGCGCCAGCAGCCAAGGGGGCCCCTACAATGAGCAGTTCTTC. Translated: CASSQGGPYNEQFF.